A single sample is the source of the 10 T cell receptor beta chains below, sequenced in a study of blood T cell repertoires in COVID-19. Generated by immunoSEQ multiplex PCR, the TCRdb table keeps only in-frame clones and is missing some. The repertoire has around 26,000 clones, roughly 80% of them found once; the top ten carry more than 1.5%. Sequencing used peripheral blood. The source of these receptors is a man older than 75 with active or convalescent COVID-19.

V is TRBV5-6 and J is TRBJ1-1; TRBD1 is a possible D gene (6 bases). This CDR3 has 16 residues. CDR1 and CDR2 from the germline V gene are SGHDT and YYEEEE. V was trimmed by 0 bases and J by 4 bases, leaving 16 bases between them. The CDR3 protein is CASSLALTGKVTEAFF. CDR3 nucleotide sequence: TGTGCCAGCAGCTTGGCCCTCACAGGGAAGGTCACTGAAGCTTTCTTT.

The chain combines TRBV7-9 with TRBJ2-5, with 9 bases lining up with TRBD2. The ends lost 5 bases at V and 1 base at J; junction bases unmatched: 5. The CDR3 loop spans 15 amino acids. Looked up from germline, CDR1 is SEHNR and CDR2 is FQNEAQ (reference sequence). This CDR3 reads CASSLLAGPQETQYF. DNA of the CDR3: TGTGCCAGCAGCCTGCTAGCGGGACCCCAAGAGACCCAGTACTTC. The whole variable domain, filled in from reference TRBV7-9 and TRBJ2-5, reads DTGVSQNPRHKITKRGQNVTFRCDPISEHNRLYWYRQTLGQGPEFLTYFQNEAQLEKSRLLSDRFSAERPKGSFSTLEIQRTEQGDSAMYLCASSLLAGPQETQYFGPGTRLLVL.

The CDR3 protein is CASSLSSQFYGYTF. The CDR3 DNA reads TGTGCCAGCAGTTTATCGTCACAGTTCTATGGCTACACCTTC. The genes are TRBV27 and TRBJ1-2; the D is unclear. Germline V lookup: CDR1 MNHEY, CDR2 SMNVEV (reference sequence). Trimming cost V 0 bases and J 4 bases, with 9 bases left between them. The CDR3 has 14 residues.

The rearrangement links TRBV19 to TRBJ1-2; 10 nucleotides align to TRBD1. Germline CDR1 reads LNHDA; CDR2 reads SQIVND (reference sequence). With V trimmed by 5 bases and J by 3 bases, 9 bases remained unmatched. The CDR3 runs to 16 residues. The CDR3: CASSASRDRGYYGYTF. CDR3 coding DNA: TGTGCCAGTAGTGCCTCCCGGGACAGGGGCTACTATGGCTACACCTTC.

The chain has TRBV5-6 and TRBJ1-5, with 9 bases that match TRBD1. This CDR3 has 16 amino acids. Germline CDR1 is SGHDT and CDR2 is YYEEEE. The trim removed 4 bases at V and 4 bases at J, leaving 9 bases unmatched. DNA of the CDR3: TGTGCCAGCAGCCTTTACTGGGGACAGGGAAATCAGCCCCAGCATTTT. Its translation: CASSLYWGQGNQPQHF.

This chain uses TRBV7-6 with TRBJ2-7; D is perhaps TRBD2 (6 bases). Germline V gene lookup returns CDR1 SGHVS and CDR2 FNYEAQ. Trimming took 1 base from V and 0 from J, leaving 13 bases between them. The CDR3 is made up of 16 amino acids. CDR3 residues: CASSLGSGGASYEQYF. Written as DNA, the CDR3 is TGTGCCAGCAGCTTAGGTTCTGGCGGGGCCTCCTACGAGCAGTACTTC. Combining the CDR3 with reference TRBV7-6 and TRBJ2-7 gives the whole variable domain GAGVSQSPRYKVTKRGQDVALRCDPISGHVSLYWYRQALGQGPEFLTYFNYEAQQDKSGLPNDRFSAERPEGSISTLTIQRTEQRDSAMYRCASSLGSGGASYEQYFGPGTRLTVT.

V is TRBV24-1 and J is TRBJ1-2; D call uncertain. CDR3 length: 11 amino acids. Per germline, CDR1 KGHDR and CDR2 SFDVKD. Trimming took 2 bases from V and 10 from J, leaving 7 bases between them. The CDR3 here is CATSDSSVYTF. The CDR3 DNA is TGTGCCACCAGTGATTCTAGCGTCTACACCTTC.

This clone came up a few times. This chain connects TRBV29-1 to TRBJ1-1; D remains ambiguous. Germline values: CDR1 SQVTM, CDR2 ANQGSEA. The CDR3 contains 12 residues. The germline V and J ends were trimmed by 2 bases and 5 bases, with 9 bases remaining between them. The CDR3: CSVEPMATEAFF. In DNA form, the CDR3 reads TGCAGCGTTGAACCCATGGCAACTGAAGCTTTCTTT.

DNA for the CDR3: TGCGCCAGCAGCTTGGCCGGGACAGGCTCCTACGAGCAGTACTTC. It translates to CASSLAGTGSYEQYF. The V and J genes are TRBV5-1 and TRBJ2-7, with TRBD1 matching 8 bases. J gave up 0 bases and V 0 bases, and 2 bases lay outside the gene matches. Germline-derived CDR1 and CDR2 are SGHRS and YFSETQ. The CDR3 length is 15 residues.

This chain connects TRBV10-3 to TRBJ1-6; TRBD1 is a possible D gene (5 bases). The CDR3 is made up of 14 amino acids. Germline CDR1 and CDR2: ENHRY and SYGVKD. The V and J ends lost 10 bases and 7 bases respectively, with 17 bases between them. CDR3 coding DNA: TGTGCCACCTCGGAGGGGCTCGGAAATTCACCCCTCCACTTT. This sequence encodes CATSEGLGNSPLHF.